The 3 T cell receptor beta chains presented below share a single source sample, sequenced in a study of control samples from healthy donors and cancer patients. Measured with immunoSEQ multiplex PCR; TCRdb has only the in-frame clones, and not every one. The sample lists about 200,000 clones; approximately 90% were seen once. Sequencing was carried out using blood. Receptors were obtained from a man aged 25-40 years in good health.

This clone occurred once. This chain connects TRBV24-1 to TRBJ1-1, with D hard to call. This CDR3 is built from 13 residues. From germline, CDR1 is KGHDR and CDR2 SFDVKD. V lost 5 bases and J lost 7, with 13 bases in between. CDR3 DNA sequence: TGTGCCACCAGTGGAACTTCTCTAGATGAAGCTTTCTTT. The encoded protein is CATSGTSLDEAFF.

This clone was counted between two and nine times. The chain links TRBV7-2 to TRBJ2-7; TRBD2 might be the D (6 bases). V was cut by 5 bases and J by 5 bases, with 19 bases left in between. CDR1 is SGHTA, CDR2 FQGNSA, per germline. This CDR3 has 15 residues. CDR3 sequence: CASSVAYLAHHEQYF. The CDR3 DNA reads TGTGCCAGCAGCGTCGCGTATCTAGCGCATCACGAGCAGTACTTC.

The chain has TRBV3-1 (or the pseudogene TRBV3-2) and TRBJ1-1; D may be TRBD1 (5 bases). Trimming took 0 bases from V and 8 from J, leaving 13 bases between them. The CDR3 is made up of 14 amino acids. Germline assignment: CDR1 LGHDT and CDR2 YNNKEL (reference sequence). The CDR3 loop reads CASSQDRTRGEAFF. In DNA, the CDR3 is TGTGCCAGCAGCCAAGATCGCACGAGGGGAGAAGCTTTCTTT.